This TCR beta chain is from a study of blood T cell repertoires in COVID-19. Source study methods: It was from reference gene primer amplification that nucleated cell counts were estimated. Clones were sequenced by immunoSEQ multiplex PCR, and TCRdb holds only the in-frame ones, with some missing. The V and J calls and clone size are taken from that table; D and trimming were inferred from the DNA. This sample has tens of thousands of clones, with over 65% found just once. Material: peripheral blood. The receptor was isolated from a man in his fifties or sixties with active or convalescent COVID-19.

As DNA, the CDR3 is TGTGCCAGCAGTGAAGCAAGGACCGGGAGAGGAATTTACGGCTACACCTTC. Its translation is CASSEARTGRGIYGYTF. The rearrangement links TRBV2 to TRBJ1-2, with D unresolved. The CDR3 loop spans 17 amino acids. CDR1 is SNHLY, CDR2 FYNNEI, per germline. V was pared by 0 bases and J by 8 bases, with 22 bases between. The full variable domain, with the rest looked up from reference TRBV2 and TRBJ1-2, is EPEVTQTPSHQVTQMGQEVILRCVPISNHLYFYWYRQILGQKVEFLVSFYNNEISEKSEIFDDQFSVERPDGSNFTLKIRSTKLEDSAMYFCASSEARTGRGIYGYTFGSGTRLTVV.